Listed below are T cell receptor beta chains from one sample, sequenced in a study of shared T cell receptors in the human thymus. Here immunoSEQ multiplex PCR was the method, and the copy in TCRdb shows in-frame clones only, minus some. The sample records 600,000 or so clones, more than 75% being singletons. This same sample was also taken into another study, of human thymus T cells.

The sequenced sample consisted of thymocytes. The source is a boy in the first two years of life with a congenital heart defect. The CDR3 runs from the conserved cysteine through the conserved F or W. The D gene is left open where the match is weak. The listing skips clone size in some rows; elsewhere it reads once, few, many or a size class.

clone_size | d_call | j_call | cdr3_length | v_call | cdr3_nt | cdr3_aa
NA | NA | TRBJ2-7 | 14 | TRBV13 | TGTGCCAGCAGCTTAGTGGCCGGGAGCTACGAGCAGTACTTC | CASSLVAGSYEQYF
NA | TRBD1 | TRBJ1-5 | 16 | TRBV5-1 | TGCGCCAGCAGGGCGGGACAGGGTGAGGTCAATCAGCCCCAGCATTTT | CASRAGQGEVNQPQHF
NA | NA | TRBJ1-2 | 14 | TRBV7-2 | TGTGCCAGCAGCTTGGTTACGACACCGGGAGGCTACACCTTC | CASSLVTTPGGYTF
once | NA | TRBJ2-7 | 12 | TRBV2 | TGTGCCAGCACGAAGGGGCCCTACGAGCAGTACTTC | CASTKGPYEQYF
few | NA | TRBJ1-1 | 12 | TRBV10-3 | TGTGCCATCAGTGAGCAGTCCACTGAAGCTTTCTTT | CAISEQSTEAFF
NA | TRBD1 | TRBJ2-2 | 14 | TRBV27 | TGTGCCAGCAGTGGGGACAGTCGGACCGGGGAGCTGTTTTTT | CASSGDSRTGELFF
NA | TRBD1 | TRBJ1-5 | 14 | TRBV27 | TGTGCCACCCCGGGACAGACTAGCAATCAGCCCCAGCATTTT | CATPGQTSNQPQHF
NA | NA | TRBJ2-1 | 15 | TRBV4-3 | TGCGCCAGCAGCCAACTGGGCTCTATGAGCAATGAGCAGTTCTTC | CASSQLGSMSNEQFF
few | NA | TRBJ1-4 | 13 | TRBV7-8 | TGTGCCAGCAGCGACCGGGAGAATGAAAAACTGTTTTTT | CASSDRENEKLFF
NA | NA | TRBJ2-1 | 17 | TRBV7-2 | TGTGCCAGCAGCTTAGTATGGTTCAGGGTCTCAGACAATGAGCAGTTCTTC | CASSLVWFRVSDNEQFF
NA | NA | TRBJ1-1 | 13 | TRBV5-4 | TGTGCCAGCAGCATCAGGGGTGTCACTGAAGCTTTCTTT | CASSIRGVTEAFF
NA | TRBD2 | TRBJ2-2 | 17 | TRBV5-1 | TGCGCCAGCAGCTTGGCCAGACTAGCGCGAGAGACCGGGGAGCTGTTTTTT | CASSLARLARETGELFF
NA | NA | TRBJ2-1 | 12 | TRBV18 | TGTGCCAGCTCTCGCATCCCCGGGAAGGTGTTCTTC | CASSRIPGKVFF
few | NA | TRBJ1-1 | 14 | TRBV5-5 | TGTGCCAGCAGCGGGGGACATTTGAACACTGAAGCTTTCTTT | CASSGGHLNTEAFF
NA | TRBD1 | TRBJ1-6 | 16 | TRBV18 | TGTGCCAGCTCACCACAGGGGGACAGGGCACCCTCCCCCCTCCACTTT | CASSPQGDRAPSPLHF
NA | NA | TRBJ2-3 | 13 | TRBV4-2 | TGTGCCAGCAGCCAACGAGTTACAGATACGCAGTATTTT | CASSQRVTDTQYF
NA | TRBD2 | TRBJ2-1 | 12 | TRBV28 | TGTGCCAGCAGCCGGGGGGGGTGTGAGCAGTTCTTC | CASSRGGCEQFF
NA | TRBD2 | TRBJ2-5 | 14 | TRBV15 | TGTGCCACCAGCGCTAGGGGAGAGATGGGACTAGCAGACTTC | CATSARGEMGLADF
NA | TRBD1 | TRBJ2-2 | 16 | TRBV29-1 | TGCAGCGTTGGGGCCGACAGGGGCCCTAACACCGGGGAGCTGTTTTTT | CSVGADRGPNTGELFF
NA | NA | TRBJ1-5 | 16 | TRBV7-2 | TGTGCCAGCAGCTTAGGGACAGCCCATAGCAATCAGCCCCAGCATTTT | CASSLGTAHSNQPQHF
NA | NA | TRBJ2-7 | 12 | TRBV28 | TGTGCCAGCATGAGCGGTTCCTACGAGCAGTACTTC | CASMSGSYEQYF
once | NA | TRBJ2-1 | 15 | TRBV5-1 | TGCGCCAGCAGCCGCCGGACAGTAACCTACAATGAGCAGTTCTTC | CASSRRTVTYNEQFF
NA | TRBD2 | TRBJ2-2 | 21 | TRBV9 | TGTGCCAGCAGCGTAGAGGCTGGCAGGGAGTGGGAACTAGCGGGAGCCGGGGAGCTGTTTTTT | CASSVEAGREWELAGAGELFF
NA | NA | TRBJ1-5 | 12 | TRBV14 | TGTGCCAGCAGCCAACAGGGCCAGCCCCAGCATTTT | CASSQQGQPQHF
NA | NA | TRBJ2-7 | 13 | TRBV4-3 | TGCGCCAGCAGCCAAGACCACAGATGCGAGCAGTACTTC | CASSQDHRCEQYF
NA | TRBD2 | TRBJ2-7 | 15 | TRBV10-2 | TGCGCCAGCGGAATTGGGACTAGTCGCTCCTACGAGCAGTACTTC | CASGIGTSRSYEQYF
NA | NA | TRBJ1-1 | 15 | TRBV15 | TGTGCCACCAGCAGAGTTCACAGGGTGAACACTGAAGCTTTCTTT | CATSRVHRVNTEAFF
NA | NA | TRBJ1-6 | 13 | TRBV6-6 | TGTGCCAGCAGTCCAGGGACTAATTCCCCCCTCCACTTT | CASSPGTNSPLHF
NA | NA | TRBJ2-3 | 15 | TRBV5-6 | TGTGCCAGCAGCTTGGTAGGAGGGTACCCAGATACGCAGTATTTT | CASSLVGGYPDTQYF
NA | TRBD1 | TRBJ2-7 | 16 | TRBV5-6 | TGTGCCAGCAGCTTGGATGGGGACAGGGTAAAGGATGAGCAGTACTTC | CASSLDGDRVKDEQYF
NA | TRBD2 | TRBJ2-1 | 16 | TRBV4-1 | TGCGCCAGCAGCCCTCGAACTAGCGGGAGACTCAATGAGCAGTTCTTC | CASSPRTSGRLNEQFF
NA | NA | TRBJ1-3 | 16 | TRBV6-5 | TGTGCCAGCAGTTCCACTAGGGACACTGGATGGGGCACCATATATTTT | CASSSTRDTGWGTIYF
NA | NA | TRBJ2-7 | 17 | TRBV27 | TGTGCCAGCAGTTTGAACCAGCGGCCTAATCTCTCCTACGAGCAGTACTTC | CASSLNQRPNLSYEQYF
NA | TRBD1 | TRBJ1-2 | 15 | TRBV27 | TGTGCCAGCAGTCCCAGGACAGGGGCAAACTATGGCTACACCTTC | CASSPRTGANYGYTF
NA | TRBD1 | TRBJ2-7 | 13 | TRBV6-1 | TGTGCCAGCAGTGAAGAGGACAGGGACGAGCAGTACTTC | CASSEEDRDEQYF
once | NA | TRBJ1-2 | 15 | TRBV21-1 | TGTGCCAGCGGACACCCCCGACGGACCAACTATGGCTACACCTTC | CASGHPRRTNYGYTF
NA | TRBD1 | TRBJ2-7 | 17 | TRBV10-1 | TGCGCCAGCAGTCCCGGGACAGGGGGCGAATATAGCTACGAGCAGTACTTC | CASSPGTGGEYSYEQYF
NA | NA | TRBJ2-3 | 19 | TRBV27 | TGTGCCAGCAGTGCGACTAGTTTTGTCGAACCTTTAGGCACAGATACGCAGTATTTT | CASSATSFVEPLGTDTQYF
NA | NA | TRBJ1-1 | 16 | TRBV4-2 | TGTGCCAGCAGCCATGAAAATCGGTCACTGAACACTGAAGCTTTCTTT | CASSHENRSLNTEAFF
NA | TRBD1 | TRBJ1-5 | 15 | TRBV30 | TGTGCCTGGAGCTTGGACAGGGGGATAGGTCAGCCCCAGCATTTT | CAWSLDRGIGQPQHF
NA | TRBD2 | TRBJ2-3 | 17 | TRBV7-6 | TGTGCCAGCAGCTTATCGCCGGGGACTAGCAACCCAGATACGCAGTATTTT | CASSLSPGTSNPDTQYF
NA | NA | TRBJ1-1 | 14 | TRBV4-1 | TGCGCCAGCAGCCAAGCCCCAGTGAACACTGAAGCTTTCTTT | CASSQAPVNTEAFF
NA | TRBD1 | TRBJ1-4 | 16 | TRBV2 | TGTGCCAGCAGGATAGGGACAGGGGGTAGACATGAAAAACTGTTTTTT | CASRIGTGGRHEKLFF
NA | TRBD1 | TRBJ1-6 | 19 | TRBV7-9 | TGTGCCAGCAGCACACAACAGGGGACCCTTATCTCTTATAATTCACCCCTCCACTTT | CASSTQQGTLISYNSPLHF
NA | TRBD1 | TRBJ1-1 | 15 | TRBV5-4 | TGTGCCAGCAGCCCCCGACAGGGGCTAAACACTGAAGCTTTCTTT | CASSPRQGLNTEAFF
NA | TRBD2 | TRBJ2-7 | 17 | TRBV5-1 | TGCGCCAGCAGCTTGTTGAGGACTAGCGGGAGTCTGGACGAGCAGTACTTC | CASSLLRTSGSLDEQYF
NA | TRBD1 | TRBJ2-2 | 17 | TRBV28 | TGTGCCAGCAGCAAATTCGGACAGGGGGCATTCCCCGGGGAGCTGTTTTTT | CASSKFGQGAFPGELFF
NA | TRBD2 | TRBJ2-7 | 13 | TRBV29-1 | TGCAGCGTAGCGGGAGGGAGCTCCTACGAGCAGTACTTC | CSVAGGSSYEQYF
NA | NA | TRBJ2-1 | 14 | TRBV29-1 | TGCAGCATTGCACACAGGGATAGCTACAATGAGCAGTTCTTC | CSIAHRDSYNEQFF
NA | TRBD2 | TRBJ2-7 | 20 | TRBV28 | TGTGCCAGCAGTTTAGGAGGGGTGGGAGGGGTTAGGCGAAATGGCTACGAGCAGTACTTC | CASSLGGVGGVRRNGYEQYF
NA | NA | TRBJ2-2 | 20 | TRBV7-8 | TGTGCCAGCAGCTTATCTAATTGGGACAAGGCCGTGTCAAACACCGGGGAGCTGTTTTTT | CASSLSNWDKAVSNTGELFF
NA | NA | TRBJ2-6 | 18 | TRBV7-9 | TGTGCCAGCAGCTCCCCCCCAGGGGGGAGCTCTGGGGCCAACGTCCTGACTTTC | CASSSPPGGSSGANVLTF
NA | TRBD1 | TRBJ1-1 | 18 | TRBV28 | TGTGCCAGCAGGCGCGTTGGGGTTCAGGGGGCGCATTTCACTGAAGCTTTCTTT | CASRRVGVQGAHFTEAFF
NA | NA | TRBJ2-7 | 10 | TRBV19 | TGTGCCAGTCGAGGTGACGAGCAGTACTTC | CASRGDEQYF
few | NA | TRBJ2-7 | 12 | TRBV6-1 | TGTGCCAGCAGCGGGTTATCCTACGAGCAGTACTTC | CASSGLSYEQYF